These 8 T cell receptor beta chains share one sample of origin, sequenced in a study of spatial heterogeneity in lung cancer. These receptors have no known antigen. Time point noted: sample taken at primary tumor resection. Each CDR3 protein is one row after TCRdb ran MiXCR on the 5' RACE reads. This table holds 10,000 to 12,000 distinct CDR3 sequences, over 9.5% found once. General study findings and limits: Tumor mutation count correlated with how many alpha and beta TCRs expanded intratumorally.

The sequenced sample was lung tumor tissue, obtained at surgery. These receptors were taken from a female donor with early-stage non-small cell lung cancer.

By share of the sample, this clonotype is medium-sized. V usage is TRBV25-1 and J usage is TRBJ2-7; D gene ambiguous. CDR1 and CDR2 (germline): MGHDK, SYGVNS. The CDR3 totals 15 residues. The V gene lost 1 base and the J gene lost 0 bases, with 10 bases spanning the gap. CDR3 sequence (DNA): TGTGCCAGCAGTGAATCCGGTGGGTTCTCCTACGAGCAGTACTTC. It codes for CASSESGGFSYEQYF.

This clonotype was seen many times. The chain has TRBV18 and TRBJ1-3; D uncertain. The CDR3 covers 17 residues. CDR1 and CDR2 from the germline V gene are KGHSH and LQKENI. Trimming left V 4 bases short and J 4 bases short, with 20 bases between. CDR3 residues: CASSLTFGRGPGNTIYF. CDR3 bases: TGTGCCAGCTCACTCACCTTCGGTAGAGGGCCCGGAAACACCATATATTTT.

The gene calls are TRBV6-5 and TRBJ1-2; 8 bases map to TRBD1. The CDR3 spans 13 residues. CDR1 is MNHEY and CDR2 is SVGAGI in the germline V gene. V was pared by 5 bases and J by 5 bases, with 4 bases of the junction left unmatched. This CDR3 reads CASSAQGGYGYTF. The CDR3 DNA reads as TGTGCCAGCAGTGCACAGGGGGGGTATGGCTACACCTTC.

The V and J genes are TRBV5-6 and TRBJ2-5; D is possibly TRBD1 or TRBD2 (5 bases each). V lost 1 base, J lost 2 bases, and 9 bases lay in between. CDR1 SGHDT and CDR2 YYEEEE come from the germline V gene. This CDR3 is 14 amino acids long. In DNA, the CDR3 is TGTGCCAGCAGCTTGACGGGGCTACAAGAGACCCAGTACTTC. This translates into CASSLTGLQETQYF.

At least ten counts were recorded for this clonotype. This chain joins TRBV18 and TRBJ2-5; D gene ambiguous. Germline V gene data show CDR1 as KGHSH and CDR2 as LQKENI. Trimming took off 4 bases at V and 4 bases at J, with 19 bases between the two ends. This CDR3 region has 16 residues. CDR3 region: CASSLLSWTTGETQYF. DNA of the CDR3: TGTGCCAGCTCACTCCTATCTTGGACGACGGGAGAGACCCAGTACTTC.

This clonotype has a handful of counts. This rearrangement joins TRBV7-2 to TRBJ2-3; D call uncertain. The CDR3 runs to 12 residues. The V gene lost 4 bases and the J gene lost 1 base, with 3 bases spanning the gap. Germline-derived CDR1 and CDR2 are SGHTA and FQGNSA. CDR3 residues: CASSSRTDTQYF. The CDR3 DNA reads as TGTGCCAGCAGCTCACGCACAGATACGCAGTATTTT.

The chain uses TRBV14 and TRBJ2-5; no firm D call. Per the germline V gene, CDR1 is SGHDN and CDR2 is FVKESK. The CDR3 runs 13 residues. V dropped 2 bases and J dropped 1 base, with 5 bases sitting between them. The CDR3 spells CASSQQFQETQYF. The DNA of the CDR3 is TGTGCCAGCAGCCAACAATTCCAAGAGACCCAGTACTTC.

In its sample, this clonotype was seen many times. The chain employs TRBV3-1 and TRBJ2-7; 13 bases map to TRBD2. Germline-derived CDR1 and CDR2 are LGHDT and YNNKEL (reference sequence). Trimming took 4 bases from V and 2 from J; bases not matched to a gene: 5. The CDR3 length is 16 residues. The CDR3 DNA reads as TGTGCCAGCAGCCCCGGACTAGCGGGAGCGACCTACGAGCAGTACTTC. Amino acid sequence: CASSPGLAGATYEQYF.